A selection of T cell receptor beta chains follows, all from one sample in a study of long-term antiretroviral therapy in people with HIV. The data were produced by immunoSEQ multiplex PCR, yet TCRdb's version contains in-frame clones alone and is incomplete. The repertoire holds 42,000 or so clones, with approximately 89% as singletons. The sequencing here drew on unsorted PBMCs, taken 3.1 years after starting antiretroviral therapy. The origin of the receptors is a woman aged 50 to 65 with HIV. CDR3s include the opening cysteine and the closing phenylalanine or tryptophan. The D gene is left open where the match is weak. Size tells how often a clone was seen (once, few, many) or the class of an expanded clone, and some rows leave it out.

j_gene	v_gene	d_gene	abundance	CDR3aa	CDR3nt
TRBJ2-2	TRBV7-3	TRBD1	-	CASGQEHTGELFF	TGTGCCAGCGGACAGGAACACACCGGGGAGCTGTTTTTT
TRBJ2-3	TRBV5-1	TRBD2	once	CASSLAGGGGSTDTQYF	TGCGCCAGCAGCTTGGCGGGCGGCGGGGGGAGCACAGATACGCAGTATTTT
TRBJ1-1	TRBV7-2	TRBD1	-	CASSLTTGSEAFF	TGTGCCAGCAGCCTAACGACAGGGTCTGAAGCTTTCTTT
TRBJ2-7	TRBV4-2	TRBD2	once	CASSQGTSGGDGEQYF	TGTGCCAGCAGCCAAGGGACTAGCGGGGGAGACGGCGAGCAGTACTTC
TRBJ1-2	TRBV7-2	TRBD1	-	CASSRLITGVGYTF	TGTGCCAGCAGCCGCCTGATAACAGGGGTTGGCTACACCTTC
TRBJ2-7	TRBV7-9	-	few	CASSEDSPFAEQYF	TGTGCCAGCAGCGAGGATTCCCCTTTCGCCGAGCAGTACTTC
TRBJ1-5	TRBV19	-	-	CASQMGGNQPQHF	TGTGCCAGCCAGATGGGAGGCAATCAGCCCCAGCATTTT
TRBJ2-1	TRBV7-2	TRBD2	-	CASSLRGVLYNEQFF	TGTGCCAGCAGCCTTCGGGGGGTTCTCTACAATGAGCAGTTCTTC
TRBJ1-6	TRBV4-2	TRBD1	-	CASSPPDRAGSPLHF	TGTGCCAGCAGCCCCCCGGACAGGGCTGGTTCACCCCTCCACTTT
TRBJ1-1	TRBV6-5	-	once	CASSYPGTLEAFF	TGTGCCAGCAGTTACCCCGGGACGCTTGAAGCTTTCTTT
TRBJ1-1	TRBV2	-	-	CARSEANTEAFF	TGTGCCAGATCGGAGGCGAACACTGAAGCTTTCTTT
TRBJ1-6	TRBV5-6	-	-	CASSRGGVRAPSSPLHF	TGTGCCAGCAGCCGAGGGGGGGTCCGGGCTCCCTCCTCACCCCTCCACTTT
TRBJ2-3	TRBV7-6	-	-	CASSLALPESTDTQYF	TGTGCCAGCAGCTTAGCGTTGCCAGAGAGCACAGATACGCAGTATTTT
TRBJ1-6	TRBV18	-	once	CASSPLTGYNSPLHF	TGTGCCAGCTCACCACTGACGGGCTATAATTCACCCCTCCACTTT
TRBJ2-2	TRBV7-8	-	-	CAIHAIAGELFF	TGTGCCATCCATGCTATTGCCGGGGAGCTGTTTTTT
TRBJ2-7	TRBV27	TRBD2	once	CASSSPSSRGGRYEQYF	TGTGCCAGCAGTTCGCCTTCTTCTCGGGGGGGACGCTACGAGCAGTACTTC
TRBJ1-1	TRBV19	-	-	CASSRGAQTEAFF	TGTGCCAGTAGTAGGGGGGCCCAAACTGAAGCTTTCTTT
TRBJ2-7	TRBV5-1	-	-	CASSLEGYYEQYF	TGCGCCAGCAGCTTGGAAGGATACTACGAGCAGTACTTC
TRBJ1-5	TRBV11-2	-	-	CASSLASIGNTNQPQHF	TGTGCCAGCAGCTTAGCGTCGATAGGGAATACCAATCAGCCCCAGCATTTT
TRBJ1-2	TRBV5-8	-	-	CASSPTGLYGYTF	TGTGCCAGCAGCCCCACAGGCCTCTATGGCTACACCTTC
TRBJ1-6	TRBV6-6	TRBD1	-	CASSYSAGGVQPLHF	TGTGCCAGCAGTTACTCGGCAGGGGGGGTTCAACCCCTCCACTTT
TRBJ2-3	TRBV9	TRBD1	-	CASSVAGQGDTQYF	TGTGCCAGCAGCGTAGCGGGACAGGGGGATACGCAGTATTTT
TRBJ1-1	TRBV20-1	-	-	CSATGGTEAFF	TGCAGTGCGACCGGAGGTACTGAAGCTTTCTTT
TRBJ2-5	TRBV9	TRBD2	-	CASSWGGGAVETQYF	TGTGCCAGCAGCTGGGGCGGGGGGGCCGTGGAGACCCAGTACTTC
TRBJ2-6	TRBV5-1	-	-	CASSLAASGANVLTF	TGCGCCAGCAGCTTGGCGGCGTCTGGGGCCAACGTCCTGACTTTC
TRBJ1-5	TRBV7-9	-	-	CASSLSGGNQPQHF	TGTGCCAGCAGCTTATCGGGGGGGAATCAGCCCCAGCATTTT
TRBJ2-7	TRBV11-2	-	-	CASSLDRVEYF	TGTGCCAGCAGCTTAGACAGGGTGGAGTACTTC
TRBJ1-3	TRBV10-3	TRBD1	-	CAMLRQDRAGNTIYF	TGTGCCATGCTCAGACAGGACAGGGCCGGAAACACCATATATTTT
TRBJ1-6	TRBV30	-	few	CAWSSQGSSPLHF	TGTGCCTGGAGTAGTCAGGGGAGTTCACCCCTCCACTTT
TRBJ2-2	TRBV27	TRBD1	-	CASSQQGAIGELFF	TGTGCCAGCAGTCAACAGGGGGCGATCGGGGAGCTGTTTTTT
TRBJ2-3	TRBV30	TRBD2	-	CAWRAGGTDTQYF	TGTGCCTGGCGAGCGGGGGGCACAGATACGCAGTATTTT
TRBJ2-7	TRBV5-6	-	-	CASSGGRLYEQYF	TGTGCCAGCAGCGGGGGGCGACTCTACGAGCAGTACTTC
TRBJ2-5	TRBV4-1	TRBD1	-	CASSQDRGQGARGETQYF	TGCGCCAGCAGCCAAGATCGGGGACAGGGGGCGCGGGGAGAGACCCAGTACTTC
TRBJ1-2	TRBV7-9	-	-	CASSLGQAPYGYTF	TGTGCCAGCAGCTTAGGGCAGGCCCCGTATGGCTACACCTTC
TRBJ2-1	TRBV7-2	TRBD2	-	CASSTTSVDYNEQFF	TGTGCCAGCAGCACCACTAGCGTCGATTACAATGAGCAGTTCTTC
TRBJ2-1	TRBV4-1	TRBD2	-	CASSQEGLAGGNNEQFF	TGCGCCAGCAGCCAAGAGGGACTAGCGGGGGGAAACAATGAGCAGTTCTTC
TRBJ1-2	TRBV5-1	-	once	CASSFSSRGNYGYTF	TGCGCCAGCAGCTTTAGTAGTCGCGGGAACTATGGCTACACCTTC
TRBJ2-7	TRBV5-6	TRBD1	-	CASSLGTGNYEQYF	TGTGCCAGCAGCTTGGGGACAGGGAACTACGAGCAGTACTTC
TRBJ1-2	TRBV4-1	TRBD1	-	CASSLRTGGADGYTF	TGCGCCAGCAGCCTCAGGACAGGGGGCGCCGATGGCTACACCTTC
TRBJ1-5	TRBV7-9	-	-	CASSLGPHQPQHF	TGTGCCAGCAGCCTCGGACCTCATCAGCCCCAGCATTTT
TRBJ2-1	TRBV11-2	-	-	CASSFFAGANNEQFF	TGTGCCAGCAGCTTTTTCGCGGGGGCAAACAATGAGCAGTTCTTC
TRBJ2-2	TRBV7-3	-	-	CASSLTWGASAGELFF	TGTGCCAGCAGCTTAACTTGGGGGGCTAGTGCCGGGGAGCTGTTTTTT
TRBJ1-1	TRBV10-3	-	-	CATRTTDRPVTEAFF	TGTGCCACCAGAACGACCGACAGGCCGGTTACTGAAGCTTTCTTT
TRBJ2-7	TRBV2	-	-	CASTAQGSRYEQYF	TGTGCCAGCACCGCGCAGGGGTCTCGGTACGAGCAGTACTTC
TRBJ2-7	TRBV29-1	-	-	CSVGSRQETGVEQYF	TGCAGCGTTGGTTCCCGACAGGAGACGGGGGTCGAGCAGTACTTC
TRBJ2-1	TRBV5-6	TRBD2	-	CASTRGLAGGLKFF	TGTGCCAGCACTCGGGGACTAGCGGGGGGGCTTAAGTTCTTC
TRBJ2-3	TRBV7-3	-	-	CASSIAGSWDTQYF	TGTGCCAGCAGCATCGCGGGGAGTTGGGATACGCAGTATTTT
TRBJ2-5	TRBV5-4	-	-	CASSLPSNGGRETQYF	TGTGCCAGCAGCTTGCCCTCGAACGGGGGACGGGAGACCCAGTACTTC
TRBJ1-1	TRBV15	TRBD1	-	CATSRGTGRNTEAFF	TGTGCCACCAGCAGAGGGACAGGACGGAACACTGAAGCTTTCTTT
TRBJ1-4	TRBV11-2	TRBD1	-	CASSRQGTPEKLFF	TGTGCCAGCAGTCGACAGGGGACCCCCGAAAAACTGTTTTTT
TRBJ2-2	TRBV9	TRBD2	-	CASSFRGGPGTGELFF	TGTGCCAGCAGCTTTCGGGGGGGGCCGGGGACCGGGGAGCTGTTTTTT
TRBJ2-1	TRBV9	-	-	CASSVGGPGNEQFF	TGTGCCAGCAGCGTCGGGGGCCCGGGGAATGAGCAGTTCTTC